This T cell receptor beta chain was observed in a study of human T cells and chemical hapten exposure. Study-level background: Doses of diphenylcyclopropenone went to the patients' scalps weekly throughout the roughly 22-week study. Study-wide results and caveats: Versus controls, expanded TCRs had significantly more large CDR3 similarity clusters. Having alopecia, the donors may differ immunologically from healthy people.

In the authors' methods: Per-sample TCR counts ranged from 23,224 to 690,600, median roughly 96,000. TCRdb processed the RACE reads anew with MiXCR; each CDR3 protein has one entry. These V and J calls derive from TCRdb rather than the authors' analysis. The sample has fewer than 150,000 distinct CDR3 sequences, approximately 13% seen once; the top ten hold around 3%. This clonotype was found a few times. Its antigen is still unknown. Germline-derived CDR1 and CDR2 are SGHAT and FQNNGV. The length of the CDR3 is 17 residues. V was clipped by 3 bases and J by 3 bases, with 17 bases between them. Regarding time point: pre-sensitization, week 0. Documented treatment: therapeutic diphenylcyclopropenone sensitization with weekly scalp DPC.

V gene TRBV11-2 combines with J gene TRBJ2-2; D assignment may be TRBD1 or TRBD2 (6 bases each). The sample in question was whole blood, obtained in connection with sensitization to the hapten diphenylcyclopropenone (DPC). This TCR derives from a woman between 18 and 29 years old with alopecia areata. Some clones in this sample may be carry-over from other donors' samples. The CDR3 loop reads CASSFKGGSLYTGELFF. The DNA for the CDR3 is TGTGCCAGCAGCTTTAAGGGGGGAAGTCTTTACACCGGGGAGCTGTTTTTT.